This TCR beta chain is drawn from a study of T-cell reconstitution after alpha-beta-depleted transplantation in children. CDR3 length equals 15 residues. Trimming removed 3 bases from V and 3 bases from J, with 12 bases in between. Germline assignment: CDR1 MNHEY and CDR2 SVGEGT. The TCRbeta library incorporated unique molecular identifiers. Via MiXCR, TCRdb re-called the PCR reads, giving one row per CDR3 protein. Among around 300,000 distinct CDR3 sequences listed, about 9.5% were seen once. This clonotype was observed many times. Its antigen is currently unknown. Findings and caveats of the study: The authors attributed T-cell counts and diversity one year after transplant mostly to newly produced T cells. Several hundred expanded graft clones reportedly supplied alpha-beta T cells about two months after transplant.

The source was PBMCs, collected before TCRalphabeta/CD19-depleted stem cell transplant. J is TRBJ1-5 and V is TRBV6-2 or TRBV6-3; the D is unclear. This sequence originates from a boy less than two years old with acute myeloid leukemia, due to receive a stem cell transplant. The CDR3 region has the DNA TGTGCCAGCAGTTATTCTCAGGTTAACAATCAGCCCCAGCATTTT. It encodes CASSYSQVNNQPQHF.